This T cell receptor (beta chain) was identified in a study of shared clonotypes between healthy human individuals. The authors ran unsorted PBMC replicate PCRs on roughly 330 ng DNA, about 30,000 T cell genomes. Only in-frame clones appear in the TCRdb table, and some are missing; sequencing was by immunoSEQ multiplex PCR. There are 450,000 to 500,000 clones in the sample; 78% occur only once, and 12% lies in the top ten. All donors qualified as healthy HIV-negative adults and had experienced no recent acute infections or vaccinations. The CDR3 covers 15 residues. With 5 bases clipped from V and 3 bases from J, the junction kept 6 bases outside the gene matches. CDR1 is ENHRY, CDR2 SYGVKD, per germline. To note about this clone: Antigen unknown.

General observations from the study: Clonotype sharing across donors was expected to vary with sequencing depth.

The sequence was collected from a woman aged 40 to 55 in good health. Some clones in this sample may be carry-over from other donors' samples. The sequenced material came from PBMCs. V is TRBV10-3 and J is TRBJ2-7; 11 bases are a match to TRBD1. As DNA, the CDR3 is TGTGCCATCAGTCTCCGGGACAGGGGGGGCTACGAGCAGTACTTC. It specifies CAISLRDRGGYEQYF.